This TCR beta chain originates from a study of T cell responses to AZD1222 COVID-19 vaccine. Study-wide results and caveats: Clonal diversity was possibly underestimated, and the donors were mostly white British, with more females. Per reports, nearly half of all spike-specific TCRs target regions that are unmutated in variants. Spike-specific TCR breadth and depth grew following two AZD1222 doses. The study found vaccine-associated CD4 TCRs spanning spike, dominant at 160-218 and 743-854.

This clone came up a few times. Its antigen is not identified. Produced via immunoSEQ multiplex PCR; TCRdb's table is partial and in-frame only. The repertoire holds some 150,000 clones, with less than 95% as singletons. V was shortened by 0 bases and J by 8 bases, with 12 bases between the two germline ends. This CDR3 comprises 14 residues. The sequenced sample was peripheral blood, obtained on day 0 of AZD1222 vaccination. The V gene is TRBV5-3, the J gene TRBJ2-1; possibly TRBD2 for D (6 bases). TRBV5-3 counts as an open reading frame of uncertain function. This TCR was recovered from an adult in good health. The CDR3 DNA is TGTGCCAGAAGCTTGGAGAGGGGAGGTGATGAGCAGTTCTTC. Translating it yields CARSLERGGDEQFF.